Below, one T cell receptor (beta chain) is given with its context. This clone showed up just a few times. The clone's antigen remains unknown. Base qualities are missing; no much larger clone stands one base away. Separate from the roughly 700-subject first cohort, the validation cohort of about 110 subjects was the group to which the donors belonged. Library prep was done by the immunoSEQ multiplex PCR assay. On the authors' methods: A statistical classification framework was built for diagnosing cytomegalovirus status from the catalog of TCR beta chain sequences. TCRdb provides this immuneACCESS table in a form limited to in-frame rearrangements. Some clones are lacking; in checked studies, under half of them reflect an unresolved V gene, and why the rest are absent is not known. V and J calls and clone size are those listed in that table; D and trimming were worked out from the DNA. The sample records some 150,000 clones, 70% to 90% of which are singletons. About 2.2% of the sample is in the top ten clones.

This record comes from a study of cytomegalovirus exposure and HLA in healthy donors (dated by TCRdb to about 2017). Context from the whole study: According to a later analysis, one platform produced both the 110 or so validation repertoires and the roughly 650 repertoires of the first cohort. The aim of the study was to test whether cataloging public T cell receptors could identify signatures of past pathogen exposure. Besides the first cohort of around 700 subjects, a separate validation cohort made up of some 110 different subjects was used. To predict cytomegalovirus infection status, the study combined high-throughput TCR immunosequencing, statistical association of individual TCRs with disease status, and machine learning. The research as a whole found: The study gave a list of under 200 TCR beta chains associated with cytomegalovirus. While some public TCRs were present in many individuals, most TCR sequences turned up only very rarely across donors. In vitro tests confirmed that a few of the cytomegalovirus-associated TCR beta chains recognize cytomegalovirus antigens. The classifier was reported to diagnose cytomegalovirus status with high specificity and sensitivity in both the original and validation cohorts. According to the authors, the approach could potentially be generalized to other disease states and immunological phenotypes. A later analysis had no HLA typing for the validation cohort, so co-occurrence there was scored across all 120 or so repertoires. A later analysis found that TCRs clustered in the first cohort also tended to co-occur in the 95 to 150 validation repertoires, with roughly 95% of cluster scores above 0.

According to the germline V gene, CDR1 reads SNHLY and CDR2 reads FYNNEI. V drops 1 base and J drops 0 bases, leaving 10 bases in between. Counted from cysteine to phenylalanine, this CDR3 has 17 amino acids. The entry retains the CDR3 DNA only, 51 bases that are in frame from base 1. Material: PBMCs. The sequence was obtained from a human donor in good health. The rearranged segments are TRBV2 and TRBJ1-6, with the D gene call left open. The CDR3 region: CASSEGGSHSYNSPLHF. The DNA reads as follows: TGTGCCAGCAGTGAAGGAGGCAGTCACTCCTATAATTCACCCCTCCACTTT.